The present TCR beta chain was sequenced within a study of PD-1 blockade in classical Hodgkin lymphoma. Overall study results and limits: Baseline TCR diversity was reportedly lower in newly diagnosed patients than in healthy donors. It was reported as lower still in relapsed/refractory patients. Anyone who began nivolumab under 1 year after ASCT was excluded.

The ends lost 8 bases at V and 5 bases at J; junction bases unmatched: 12. CDR3 length: 14 amino acids. Looked up from germline, CDR1 is MGHDK and CDR2 is SYGVNS. As regards this clone: Its antigen is unknown.

Following autologous stem cell transplantation, relapse occurred in every patient, and exposure to brentuximab vedotin varied. Complete response, partial response or progressive disease was each patient's best response. The repertoire was sequenced with immunoSEQ multiplex PCR; TCRdb's copy has only in-frame clones and lacks some. In the table there are roughly 60,000 clones, 85% to 90% of which are singletons. The TCR was taken from a human donor with classical Hodgkin lymphoma. The gene calls are TRBV25-1 and TRBJ2-7; 7 positions match TRBD1. The source was peripheral blood mononuclear cells (PBMCs), collected before the second cycle of nivolumab. The CDR3, as DNA: TGTGCCAGCCAATTAGACAGGGTTTCTGACGAGCAGTACTTC. This translates into CASQLDRVSDEQYF.